This TCR beta chain was identified during a study of blood T cell repertoires in COVID-19. Study details: COVID-19 samples collected from the United States, Italy and Spain covered acute and convalescent phases. Sources were T cells, B-cell-depleted T cells, or PBMCs; the material itself was cDNA or gDNA.

Seattle participants joined during active infection and were tracked over time. TCRdb's table, derived via immunoSEQ multiplex PCR, lists solely in-frame clones and lacks some. The sample holds around 60,000 clones, roughly 80% seen once. CDR1 and CDR2 from the germline V gene are GTSNPN and SVGIG (reference sequence). The CDR3 sequence is 15 residues long. The rearrangement links TRBV30 to TRBJ1-6; TRBD1 matches at 7 bases. The origin of this receptor is a man in his sixties with COVID-19, enrolled during active disease. The sequenced material came from peripheral blood. The CDR3 loop reads CACQSAGGGNSPLHF. CDR3 in DNA: TGTGCTTGTCAATCTGCAGGGGGAGGTAATTCACCCCTCCACTTT.